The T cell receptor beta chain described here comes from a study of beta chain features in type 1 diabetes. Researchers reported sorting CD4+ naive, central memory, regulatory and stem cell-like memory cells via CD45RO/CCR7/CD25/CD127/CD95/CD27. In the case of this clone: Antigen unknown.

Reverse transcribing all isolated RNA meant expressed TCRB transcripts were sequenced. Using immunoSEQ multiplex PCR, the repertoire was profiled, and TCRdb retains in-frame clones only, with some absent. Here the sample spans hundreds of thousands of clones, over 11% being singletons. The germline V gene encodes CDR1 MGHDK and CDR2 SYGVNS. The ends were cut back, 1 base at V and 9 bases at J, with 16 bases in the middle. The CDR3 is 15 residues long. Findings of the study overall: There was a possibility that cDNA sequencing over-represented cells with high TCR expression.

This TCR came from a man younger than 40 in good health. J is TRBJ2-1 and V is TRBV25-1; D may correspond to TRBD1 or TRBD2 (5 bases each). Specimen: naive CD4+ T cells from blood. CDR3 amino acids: CASSEFGTPVSEQFF. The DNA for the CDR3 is TGTGCCAGCAGTGAATTCGGGACCCCTGTTTCTGAGCAGTTCTTC.